This T cell receptor (beta chain) was found in a study of T-cell reconstitution after alpha-beta-depleted transplantation in children. This clonotype was counted many times. Unique molecular identifiers featured in how the TCRbeta library was prepared. Using its own MiXCR run on the PCR reads, TCRdb lists one record per CDR3 protein. The table includes roughly 300,000 distinct CDR3 sequences, more than 9% detected once. V dropped 4 bases and J dropped 2; count of bases not matched to a gene: 4. CDR3 length: 13 amino acids. Germline V gene data show CDR1 as DFQATT and CDR2 as SNEGSKA (reference sequence).

The material sequenced was PBMCs from the stem cell graft donor, taken from the stem cell graft. The chain couples TRBV20-1 to TRBJ2-5; 7 positions match TRBD2. The clonotype was recovered from a human donor who donated a stem cell graft to a child with SCID. Written as DNA, the CDR3 is TGCAGTGCTATTCGGGGGGAACAAGAGACCCAGTACTTC. This gives the protein CSAIRGEQETQYF.